Presented here are 23 T cell receptor beta chains from one specimen sequenced in a study of blood T cell repertoires in COVID-19. Here immunoSEQ multiplex PCR was the method, and the copy in TCRdb shows in-frame clones only, minus some. The sample includes a few hundred thousand clones, around nine tenths of them seen just once. The specimen sequenced was peripheral blood. These receptors were collected from a man aged 25 to 40 with acute or convalescent COVID-19.

This rearrangement joins TRBV15 to TRBJ2-2; D is perhaps TRBD2 (5 bases). CDR1 and CDR2 (germline): LNHNV, YYDKDF (reference sequence). The CDR3 has 16 residues. Trimming removed 3 bases from V and 4 bases from J, with 15 bases in between. This CDR3 reads CATSRYLPGSTGELFF. For the CDR3, the DNA is TGTGCCACCAGCAGGTATCTACCGGGGAGCACCGGGGAGCTGTTTTTT.

This clone appeared once. The chain recombines TRBV7-2 with TRBJ1-1, with 10 bases that match TRBD1. Germline V CDR1 and CDR2: SGHTA, FQGNSA. The ends lost 3 bases at V and 3 bases at J; junction bases unmatched: 4. CDR3 size: 15 residues. CDR3 DNA sequence: TGTGCCAGCAGCTTTGACAGGGGGCGAGACACTGAAGCTTTCTTT. Translation gives CASSFDRGRDTEAFF.

This chain connects TRBV5-1 to TRBJ2-1, with D uncertain. The CDR3 is 11 amino acids. CDR1 and CDR2 from the germline V gene are SGHRS and YFSETQ. The V end was cut by 7 bases, the J end by 4 bases, with 6 bases between. The CDR3 DNA reads as TGCGCCAGCCAACTTTACAATGAGCAGTTCTTC. Residues: CASQLYNEQFF.

The rearrangement links TRBV28 to TRBJ2-1; 13 bases fit TRBD2. CDR3 length: 15 amino acids. V lost 5 bases to trimming and J lost 10 bases; unmatched junction nucleotides: 8. Germline lookup yields CDR1 MDHEN and CDR2 SYDVKM. The CDR3 sequence is CASSRTSGSLWEQFF. As DNA, the CDR3 is TGTGCCAGCAGTCGGACTAGCGGGAGTCTGTGGGAGCAGTTCTTC. Based on the CDR3 plus reference TRBV28 and TRBJ2-1, the full variable domain is DVKVTQSSRYLVKRTGEKVFLECVQDMDHENMFWYRQDPGLGLRLIYFSYDVKMKEKGDIPEGYSVSREKKERFSLILESASTNQTSMYLCASSRTSGSLWEQFFGPGTRLTVL.

This chain connects TRBV5-1 to TRBJ2-7, with TRBD1 matching over 8 bases. The CDR3 totals 15 residues. V dropped 4 bases and J dropped 0; count of bases not matched to a gene: 6. The V gene's germline CDR1 is SGHRS and CDR2 YFSETQ. The DNA of the CDR3 is TGCGCCAGCAGCCGGGGACAGGAACCCTCCTACGAGCAGTACTTC. This gives the protein CASSRGQEPSYEQYF.

The gene calls are TRBV7-3 and TRBJ2-7; the match to TRBD2 covers 11 bases. The V and J ends lost 4 bases and 8 bases, in that order; junction bases with no gene match: 13. CDR1 is SGHTA and CDR2 is FQGTGA in the germline V gene. CDR3 size: 16 residues. The CDR3 nucleotides read TGTGCCAGCAGCTCCTCTGGGACTAGCGGACAAGGGCAGCAGTACTTC. Its protein product is CASSSSGTSGQGQQYF.

This rearrangement joins TRBV30 to TRBJ1-1; D is perhaps TRBD1 (6 bases). This CDR3 region has 13 residues. Germline V lookup: CDR1 GTSNPN, CDR2 SVGIG (reference sequence). V was cut by 7 bases and J by 1 base, with 13 bases left in between. This CDR3 is CALDRGPNTEAFF. The CDR3 DNA reads as TGTGCCTTGGACAGAGGACCGAACACTGAAGCTTTCTTT. The full variable domain, with the rest looked up from reference TRBV30 and TRBJ1-1, is SQTIHQWPATLVQPVGSPLSLECTVEGTSNPNLYWYRQAAGRGLQLLFYSVGIGQISSEVPQNLSASRPQDRQFILSSKKLLLSDSGFYLCALDRGPNTEAFFGQGTRLTVV.

This clone was counted between two and nine times. This chain joins TRBV5-4 and TRBJ1-2; perhaps TRBD1 as D (6 bases). This CDR3 comprises 14 residues. V shed 4 bases and J shed 8 bases, with 18 bases lying between them. Germline values: CDR1 SGHNT, CDR2 YYREEE (reference sequence). CDR3 sequence: CASSGEGGMFGYTF. The CDR3 bases are TGTGCCAGCAGCGGGGAGGGGGGAATGTTCGGCTACACCTTC.

This chain connects TRBV28 to TRBJ1-3, with 8 nucleotides matching TRBD1. The CDR3 loop spans 15 amino acids. Per germline, CDR1 MDHEN and CDR2 SYDVKM. V trimming: 2 bases; J trimming: 4 bases; junction bases outside the gene matches: 4. CDR3: CASSLGRGRGNTIYF. CDR3 bases: TGTGCCAGCAGTTTAGGCAGGGGGCGCGGAAACACCATATATTTT.

This clone came up once. The chain joins TRBV28 to TRBJ1-6, with D possibly matching TRBD1 (6 bases). The V end lost 6 bases, the J end lost 5 bases, and 17 bases lay between the germline ends. The V gene's germline CDR1 is MDHEN and CDR2 SYDVKM. CDR3 size: 16 residues. CDR3 DNA sequence: TGTGCCAGCAGGCCCCGACAGGTGATTCATAATTCACCCCTCCACTTT. Encoded protein: CASRPRQVIHNSPLHF. The whole variable domain, remainder taken from reference TRBV28 and TRBJ1-6, is DVKVTQSSRYLVKRTGEKVFLECVQDMDHENMFWYRQDPGLGLRLIYFSYDVKMKEKGDIPEGYSVSREKKERFSLILESASTNQTSMYLCASRPRQVIHNSPLHFGNGTRLTVT.

The rearrangement links TRBV5-1 to TRBJ2-3; no definite D call. The CDR3 is 12 amino acids. V was pared by 0 bases and J by 3 bases, with 2 bases between. Germline CDR1 is SGHRS and CDR2 is YFSETQ. CDR3 in DNA: TGCGCCAGCAGCTTGGTAACAGATACGCAGTATTTT. The encoded protein is CASSLVTDTQYF.

The V call is TRBV2, the J call TRBJ1-5; TRBD1 might be the D (6 bases). This CDR3 is 14 amino acids long. Germline CDR1 is SNHLY and CDR2 is FYNNEI. Trimming removed 2 bases from V and 10 bases from J, with 15 bases in between. The CDR3 region is CASSELDSGLPQHF. The CDR3 DNA sequence: TGTGCCAGCAGTGAATTGGACAGCGGATTACCCCAGCATTTT.

The chain recombines TRBV7-9 with TRBJ1-1; maybe TRBD1 (6 bases). In germline, CDR1 is SEHNR, CDR2 FQNEAQ (reference sequence). V shed 1 base and J shed 8 bases, with 11 bases lying between them. The CDR3 extends over 13 amino acids. CDR3: CASSLGQVREAFF. The CDR3 DNA reads TGTGCCAGCAGCTTAGGACAGGTACGAGAAGCTTTCTTT. The whole variable domain, remainder taken from reference TRBV7-9 and TRBJ1-1, is DTGVSQNPRHKITKRGQNVTFRCDPISEHNRLYWYRQTLGQGPEFLTYFQNEAQLEKSRLLSDRFSAERPKGSFSTLEIQRTEQGDSAMYLCASSLGQVREAFFGQGTRLTVV.

In this sample, this clone turned up once. The chain joins TRBV6-1 to TRBJ2-7, with 10 bases lining up with TRBD2. The V gene end was trimmed by 2 bases and the J gene end by 7 bases; junction bases not matched to a gene: 5. This CDR3 is built from 14 residues. The germline gives CDR1 MNHNS, CDR2 SASEGT. The CDR3: CASSELAGAWEQYF. Written as DNA, the CDR3 is TGTGCCAGCAGTGAACTAGCGGGGGCGTGGGAGCAGTACTTC.

V usage is TRBV11-2 and J usage is TRBJ2-3; TRBD1 is a possible D gene (5 bases). V was trimmed by 0 bases and J by 1 base, leaving 11 bases between them. CDR1 is SGHAT, CDR2 FQNNGV, per germline. The CDR3 consists of 16 residues. The CDR3: CASSLDRVGGTDTQYF. CDR3 nucleotides: TGTGCCAGCAGCTTAGATCGGGTAGGGGGCACAGATACGCAGTATTTT.

The V gene is TRBV27, the J gene TRBJ1-2; weak D call: TRBD1 (6 bases). CDR3 length: 15 residues. The germline V and J ends were trimmed by 6 bases and 4 bases, with 18 bases remaining between them. Germline-derived CDR1 and CDR2 are MNHEY and SMNVEV (reference sequence). CDR3 DNA: TGTGCCAGCAGCAAACTTTCACAGGGCTTCTATGGCTACACCTTC. It yields the protein CASSKLSQGFYGYTF.

The genes are TRBV30 and TRBJ2-7; D possibly corresponds to TRBD2 (6 bases). Trimming left V 0 bases short and J 7 bases short, with 13 bases between. Looked up from germline, CDR1 is GTSNPN and CDR2 is SVGIG (reference sequence). The CDR3 has 13 residues. CDR3 DNA: TGTGCCTGGAGTGTACAAGGTGGGGGGGAGCAGTACTTC. Its translation is CAWSVQGGGEQYF.

V and J are TRBV5-6 and TRBJ1-2; weak D call: TRBD1 (5 bases). With 0 bases removed from V and 5 bases from J, the gap between germline ends came to 14 bases. The germline V gene encodes CDR1 SGHDT and CDR2 YYEEEE. The CDR3 extends over 15 amino acids. The CDR3 DNA follows: TGTGCCAGCAGCTTGGCTTGGGGCGCAATTTATGGCTACACCTTC. It codes for CASSLAWGAIYGYTF. The whole variable domain, remainder taken from reference TRBV5-6 and TRBJ1-2, is DAGVTQSPTHLIKTRGQQVTLRCSPKSGHDTVSWYQQALGQGPQFIFQYYEEEERQRGNFPDRFSGHQFPNYSSELNVNALLLGDSALYLCASSLAWGAIYGYTFGSGTRLTVV.

The chain recombines TRBV6-1 with TRBJ2-1; 8 bases are a match to TRBD1. The junction had 3 bases not matched to a gene; V was cut back by 0 bases and J by 2 bases. Germline V lookup: CDR1 MNHNS, CDR2 SASEGT. CDR3 length equals 16 residues. CDR3 DNA: TGTGCCAGCAGTGAAGCGCCCAGGGGGCCCTACAATGAGCAGTTCTTC. Translating it yields CASSEAPRGPYNEQFF.

This chain connects TRBV28 to TRBJ2-3, with TRBD2 as a possible D gene (6 bases). V lost 10 bases, J lost 2 bases, and 22 bases lay in between. CDR3 length: 16 residues. Looked up from germline, CDR1 is MDHEN and CDR2 is SYDVKM. CDR3 region: CATHIPRDLLTDTQYF. CDR3 DNA: TGTGCCACCCACATACCCCGGGACTTACTCACAGATACGCAGTATTTT.

J is TRBJ2-7 and V is TRBV2; a possible D gene is TRBD2 (7 bases). CDR3 length: 12 residues. Germline loops: CDR1 SNHLY, CDR2 FYNNEI. Trimming removed 9 bases from V and 3 bases from J, with 12 bases in between. CDR3 residues: CARKGGGYEQYF. CDR3 coding DNA: TGTGCCAGAAAGGGGGGGGGCTACGAGCAGTACTTC.

The J gene is TRBJ1-3, the V gene TRBV30; TRBD1 matches 7 bases. CDR3 size: 19 residues. V lost 0 bases to trimming and J lost 4 bases; unmatched junction nucleotides: 18. The germline gives CDR1 GTSNPN, CDR2 SVGIG (reference sequence). This CDR3 is CAWSVGRDSSTSLGNTIYF. The CDR3 nucleotides read TGTGCCTGGAGTGTAGGTCGGGACAGCTCTACGTCCTTAGGAAACACCATATATTTT.

This chain joins TRBV28 and TRBJ2-7, with TRBD1 matching over 8 bases. Germline CDR1 and CDR2: MDHEN and SYDVKM. This CDR3 has 12 residues. V dropped 6 bases and J dropped 3; count of bases not matched to a gene: 1. CDR3 sequence (DNA): TGTGCCAGCAGCGACAGGGGCTACGAGCAGTACTTC. Translation: CASSDRGYEQYF.